This record looks at one T cell receptor (beta chain) sequence and its context. Its antigen is not identified. A TCRbeta library incorporating unique molecular identifiers was prepared. TCRdb re-called the PCR reads through MiXCR, storing one row per CDR3 protein. The profile covers 700,000 to 950,000 distinct CDR3 sequences, with 15% to 20% appearing a single time and roughly 5% taken by the ten largest. The sample belongs to a study of T-cell reconstitution after alpha-beta-depleted transplantation in children. Study results and limitations: There were reportedly several hundred expanded graft clones from which alpha-beta T cells came about two months after transplant.

The material was PBMCs, mostly from graft donor cells, obtained 360 days after TCRalphabeta/CD19-depleted stem cell transplant. This receptor was identified in a male patient between 10 and 17 years old who had a stem cell transplant for acute lymphoblastic leukemia, so the T cells may come from the graft donor.

CDR3 nucleotides: TGTGCCAGCACCTCATGGACAGGGCGTGGGCTTGCGGCCAAAAACATTCAGTACTTC. The encoded protein is CASTSWTGRGLAAKNIQYF. The chain links TRBV6-1 to TRBJ2-4; 8 positions match TRBD1. The CDR3 has 19 amino acids. V shed 7 bases and J 1 base; nucleotides not matched to a gene: 18. The V gene's germline CDR1 is MNHNS and CDR2 SASEGT.